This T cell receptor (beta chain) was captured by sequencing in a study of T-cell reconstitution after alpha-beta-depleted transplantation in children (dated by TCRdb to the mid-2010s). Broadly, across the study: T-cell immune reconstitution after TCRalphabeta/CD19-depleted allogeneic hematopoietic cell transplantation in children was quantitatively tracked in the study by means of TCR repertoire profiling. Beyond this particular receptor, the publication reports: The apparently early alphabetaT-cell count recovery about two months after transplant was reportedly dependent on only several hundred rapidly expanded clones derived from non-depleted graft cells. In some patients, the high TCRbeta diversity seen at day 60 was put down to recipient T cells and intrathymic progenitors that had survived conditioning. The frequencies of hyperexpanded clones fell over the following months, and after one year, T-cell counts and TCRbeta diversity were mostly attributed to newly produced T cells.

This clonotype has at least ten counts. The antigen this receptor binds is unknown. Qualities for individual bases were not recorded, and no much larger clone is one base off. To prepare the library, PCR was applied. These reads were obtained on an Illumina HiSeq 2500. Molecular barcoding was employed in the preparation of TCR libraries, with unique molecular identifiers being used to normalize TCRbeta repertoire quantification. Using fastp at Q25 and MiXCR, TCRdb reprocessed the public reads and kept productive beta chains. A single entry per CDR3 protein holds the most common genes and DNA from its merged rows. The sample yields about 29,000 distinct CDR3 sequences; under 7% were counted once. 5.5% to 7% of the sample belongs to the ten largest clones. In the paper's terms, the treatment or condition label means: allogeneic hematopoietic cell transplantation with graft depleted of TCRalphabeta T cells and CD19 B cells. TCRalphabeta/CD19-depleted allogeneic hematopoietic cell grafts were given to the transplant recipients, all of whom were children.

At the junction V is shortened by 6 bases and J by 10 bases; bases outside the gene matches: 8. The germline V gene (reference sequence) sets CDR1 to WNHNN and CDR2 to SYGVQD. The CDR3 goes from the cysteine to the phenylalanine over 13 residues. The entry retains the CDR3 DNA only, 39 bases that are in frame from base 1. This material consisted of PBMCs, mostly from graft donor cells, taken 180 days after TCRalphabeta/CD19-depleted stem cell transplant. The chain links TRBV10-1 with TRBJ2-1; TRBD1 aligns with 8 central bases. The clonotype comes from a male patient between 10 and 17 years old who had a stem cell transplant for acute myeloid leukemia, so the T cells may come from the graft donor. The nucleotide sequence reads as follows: TGCGCCAGCAGCCAGGGACAGGTGGGAGAGCAGTTCTTC. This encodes CASSQGQVGEQFF.